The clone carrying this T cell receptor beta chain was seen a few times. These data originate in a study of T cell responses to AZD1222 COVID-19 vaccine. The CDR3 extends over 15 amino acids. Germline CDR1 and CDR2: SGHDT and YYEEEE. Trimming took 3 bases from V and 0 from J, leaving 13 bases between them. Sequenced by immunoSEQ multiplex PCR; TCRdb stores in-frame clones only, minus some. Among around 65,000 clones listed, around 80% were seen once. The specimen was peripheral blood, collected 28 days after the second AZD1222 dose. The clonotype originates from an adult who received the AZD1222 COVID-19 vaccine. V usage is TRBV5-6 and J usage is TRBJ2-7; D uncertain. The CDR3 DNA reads TGTGCCAGCAGCTCGACCGATTATAGCTCCTACGAGCAGTACTTC. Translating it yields CASSSTDYSSYEQYF.